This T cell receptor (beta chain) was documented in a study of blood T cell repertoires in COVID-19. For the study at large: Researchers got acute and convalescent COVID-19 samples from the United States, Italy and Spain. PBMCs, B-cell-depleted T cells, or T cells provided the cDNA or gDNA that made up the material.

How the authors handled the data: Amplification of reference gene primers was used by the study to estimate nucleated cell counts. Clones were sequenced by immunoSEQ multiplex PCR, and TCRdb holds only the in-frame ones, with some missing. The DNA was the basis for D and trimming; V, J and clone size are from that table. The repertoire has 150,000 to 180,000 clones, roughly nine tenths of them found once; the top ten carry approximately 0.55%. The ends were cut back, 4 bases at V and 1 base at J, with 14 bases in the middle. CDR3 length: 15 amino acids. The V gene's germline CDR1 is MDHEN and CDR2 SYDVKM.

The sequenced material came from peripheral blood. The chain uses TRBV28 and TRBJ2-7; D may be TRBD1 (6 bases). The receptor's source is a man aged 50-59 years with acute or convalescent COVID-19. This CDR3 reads CASSYSEGDSYEQYF. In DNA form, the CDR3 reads TGTGCCAGCAGTTACAGCGAGGGGGATTCCTACGAGCAGTACTTC.